These T cell receptor beta chains were read from a single sample in a study of blood T cell repertoires in COVID-19. The repertoire was sequenced with immunoSEQ multiplex PCR; TCRdb's copy has only in-frame clones and lacks some. This table holds roughly 300,000 clones, about nine tenths found once. What was sequenced was PBMCs or T cells enriched from blood (not recorded which). The receptors were sampled from a middle-aged woman with acute COVID-19. Each CDR3 is given with its conserved first and last residue. D genes are given only for firm matches. The size of a clone is reported for some rows only, either as once, few or many, or as a class for expanded clones.

abundance,d_gene,j_gene,v_gene,CDR3aa,CDR3nt
NA,NA,TRBJ2-7,TRBV5-1,CASSFASVSYEQYF,TGCGCCAGCAGCTTCGCTAGCGTTTCCTACGAGCAGTACTTC
NA,TRBD2,TRBJ2-5,TRBV3-1/TRBV3-2,CASSPDDWEGETQYF,TGTGCCAGCAGCCCCGACGATTGGGAGGGAGAGACCCAGTACTTC
NA,NA,TRBJ1-5,TRBV4-1,CASSLTWNQPQHF,TGCGCCAGCAGCCTCACTTGGAATCAGCCCCAGCATTTT
NA,NA,TRBJ1-6,TRBV28,CASSLGQHNSPLHF,TGTGCCAGCAGTTTAGGACAGCACAATTCACCCCTCCACTTT
NA,NA,TRBJ2-5,TRBV5-5,CASSGLDTVPQETQYF,TGTGCCAGCAGCGGTTTAGATACAGTCCCTCAAGAGACCCAGTACTTC
NA,NA,TRBJ2-7,TRBV5-6,CASSSGSSYEQYF,TGTGCCAGCAGCTCCGGTAGCTCCTACGAGCAGTACTTC
NA,NA,TRBJ2-3,TRBV18,CASSPSGASPDTQYF,TGTGCCAGCTCACCATCAGGGGCCTCCCCAGATACGCAGTATTTT
NA,TRBD1,TRBJ1-2,TRBV4-1,CASSLGQGIGGYTF,TGCGCCAGCAGCCTCGGACAGGGGATAGGTGGCTACACCTTC
NA,NA,TRBJ1-1,TRBV20-1,CSASRDTEAFF,TGCAGTGCTTCGAGGGACACTGAAGCTTTCTTT
NA,TRBD2,TRBJ2-3,TRBV7-2,CASSQDWGQRGGLTDTQYF,TGTGCCAGCAGCCAGGACTGGGGCCAGCGGGGGGGCCTAACAGATACGCAGTATTTT
NA,NA,TRBJ1-3,TRBV11-2,CASSPPSSGNTIYF,TGTGCCAGCAGCCCCCCCTCCTCTGGAAACACCATATATTTT
few,NA,TRBJ1-4,TRBV2,CASSEIEIGGIGKLFF,TGTGCCAGCAGTGAAATTGAGATAGGGGGAATAGGAAAACTGTTTTTT
once,NA,TRBJ2-2,TRBV6-5,CASRSAGRNTGELFF,TGTGCCAGCAGGAGCGCGGGCCGAAACACCGGGGAGCTGTTTTTT
NA,TRBD1,TRBJ1-2,TRBV7-2,CASSLAGTDSNYGYTF,TGTGCCAGCAGCTTAGCCGGGACAGACTCTAACTATGGCTACACCTTC
NA,TRBD2,TRBJ2-7,TRBV13,CASSQGTSGGFLDEQYF,TGTGCCAGCAGCCAGGGGACTAGCGGGGGTTTCCTGGACGAGCAGTACTTC
NA,NA,TRBJ1-1,TRBV11-1,CASSWGQNTEAFF,TGTGCCAGCAGCTGGGGCCAGAACACTGAAGCTTTCTTT
NA,NA,TRBJ1-2,TRBV27,CASSGDRSYYYGYTF,TGTGCCAGCAGTGGTGACAGGTCCTACTATTATGGCTACACCTTC
NA,TRBD1,TRBJ2-7,TRBV30,CATDILGQGSYEQYF,TGTGCGACGGACATCCTGGGACAGGGCTCCTACGAGCAGTACTTC
NA,TRBD1,TRBJ2-7,TRBV11-2,CASSPRPGGTGAGEQYF,TGTGCCAGCAGCCCACGTCCTGGGGGGACAGGGGCGGGCGAGCAGTACTTC
NA,TRBD2,TRBJ2-2,TRBV4-2,CASSQFGTSGRRELFF,TGTGCCAGCAGCCAATTCGGGACTAGCGGGAGACGGGAGCTGTTTTTT
NA,NA,TRBJ1-2,TRBV18,CASSPRAGEGYTF,TGTGCCAGCTCACCACGGGCGGGCGAAGGCTACACCTTC
NA,NA,TRBJ2-7,TRBV7-2,CASSWDSLAYEQYF,TGTGCCAGCAGCTGGGACTCCTTGGCCTACGAGCAGTACTTC
NA,TRBD1,TRBJ2-1,TRBV28,CASRMRGTAAYNEQFF,TGTGCCAGCCGGATGCGTGGGACAGCGGCCTACAATGAGCAGTTCTTC
NA,TRBD1,TRBJ2-7,TRBV11-3,CASSQRGQSLNEQYF,TGTGCCAGCAGCCAAAGGGGACAGTCTCTCAACGAGCAGTACTTC
once,NA,TRBJ1-5,TRBV6-2/TRBV6-3,CASSYTRKTQRSNQPQHF,TGTGCCAGCAGTTACACGCGGAAAACCCAACGGAGCAATCAGCCCCAGCATTTT
once,TRBD1,TRBJ2-7,TRBV4-2,CASSPGGRGEQYF,TGTGCCAGCAGCCCAGGGGGAAGGGGTGAGCAGTACTTC
NA,NA,TRBJ2-5,TRBV20-1,CSARPQGTQYF,TGCAGTGCTAGGCCCCAGGGGACCCAGTACTTC
NA,TRBD2,TRBJ2-1,TRBV24-1,CATSDSLLAGGEHNEQFF,TGTGCCACCAGTGATTCCCTACTAGCGGGAGGTGAACACAATGAGCAGTTCTTC
NA,TRBD2,TRBJ2-7,TRBV7-9,CASSLEFGLAGAYEQYF,TGTGCCAGCAGCTTAGAATTCGGACTAGCGGGAGCCTACGAGCAGTACTTC
NA,NA,TRBJ2-1,TRBV19,CASSDPGGVTNNEQFF,TGTGCCAGTAGTGACCCAGGAGGGGTAACTAACAATGAGCAGTTCTTC
NA,NA,TRBJ1-1,TRBV10-2,CASTRQMNTEAFF,TGCGCCAGCACCCGACAGATGAACACTGAAGCTTTCTTT
NA,NA,TRBJ2-7,TRBV6-6,CASSYRDSSAYEQYF,TGTGCCAGCAGTTACAGGGACTCCTCGGCTTACGAGCAGTACTTC
NA,NA,TRBJ2-3,TRBV2,CASSERHGGPDTQYF,TGTGCCAGCAGTGAGCGGCATGGCGGGCCAGATACGCAGTATTTT
NA,TRBD1,TRBJ1-3,TRBV30,CAWSPPTGTSGNTIYF,TGTGCCTGGAGTCCCCCGACAGGGACGTCTGGAAACACCATATATTTT
NA,NA,TRBJ2-5,TRBV10-3,CAISRGARETQYF,TGTGCCATCAGTCGCGGGGCTAGAGAGACCCAGTACTTC
NA,NA,TRBJ1-4,TRBV12-5,CASGLMGAQVGNEKLFF,TGTGCTAGTGGTTTAATGGGGGCGCAGGTTGGTAATGAAAAACTGTTTTTT
NA,NA,TRBJ1-3,TRBV9,CASSARDTGNTIYF,TGTGCCAGCAGCGCCCGGGACACTGGAAACACCATATATTTT
NA,TRBD2,TRBJ2-7,TRBV12-5,CASGLVVASGGPYEQYF,TGTGCTAGTGGTTTGGTAGTGGCTAGCGGCGGACCCTACGAGCAGTACTTC
NA,TRBD1,TRBJ2-7,TRBV2,CASSKQGAWDEQYF,TGTGCCAGCAGTAAACAGGGGGCATGGGACGAGCAGTACTTC
NA,NA,TRBJ1-2,TRBV7-2,CASSPTHGGQGYTF,TGTGCCAGCAGCCCAACCCACGGGGGGCAGGGCTACACCTTC
NA,NA,TRBJ2-7,TRBV4-1,CASSLGDTYEQYF,TGCGCCAGCAGCCTGGGGGACACTTACGAGCAGTACTTC
NA,TRBD1,TRBJ1-2,TRBV7-2,CASSRRDRASYGYTF,TGTGCCAGCAGCCGCAGGGACAGGGCGAGCTATGGCTACACCTTC
NA,TRBD1,TRBJ1-3,TRBV25-1,CASSEDRGPSDTIYF,TGTGCCAGCAGTGAAGACAGGGGGCCAAGCGACACCATATATTTT
NA,TRBD1,TRBJ1-2,TRBV3-1/TRBV3-2,CASSRDRGVGGYTF,TGTGCCAGCAGCCGAGACAGGGGAGTGGGTGGCTACACCTTC
few,NA,TRBJ1-2,TRBV28,CASSPGSYGYTF,TGTGCCAGCAGTCCGGGGAGCTATGGCTACACCTTC
once,TRBD2,TRBJ2-5,TRBV5-1,CASSGLAGPGETQYF,TGCGCCAGCAGCGGACTAGCGGGTCCTGGGGAGACCCAGTACTTC
NA,NA,TRBJ1-1,TRBV21-1,CASSKGHPTGARNTEAFF,TGTGCCAGCAGCAAAGGCCACCCGACAGGGGCAAGGAACACTGAAGCTTTCTTT
NA,NA,TRBJ1-1,TRBV19,CASSIGIRGREGEAFF,TGTGCCAGTAGTATCGGAATCCGGGGAAGGGAGGGCGAAGCTTTCTTT
NA,NA,TRBJ2-7,TRBV19,CASSIKGTEGREQYF,TGTGCCAGTAGTATTAAAGGGACTGAGGGACGGGAGCAGTACTTC
NA,TRBD1,TRBJ1-2,TRBV5-6,CASSNWGTGSAGYTF,TGTGCCAGCAGCAATTGGGGGACAGGTTCGGCTGGCTACACCTTC
NA,TRBD2,TRBJ2-1,TRBV27,CASRPYPGTSLSSYNEQFF,TGTGCCAGCAGGCCCTATCCCGGGACTAGTTTAAGCTCCTACAATGAGCAGTTCTTC
NA,NA,TRBJ2-2,TRBV29-1,CSVAGWDTGELFF,TGCAGCGTTGCAGGCTGGGACACCGGGGAGCTGTTTTTT
few,NA,TRBJ1-5,TRBV2,CASREQGSNQPQHF,TGTGCCAGCAGGGAACAGGGATCCAATCAGCCCCAGCATTTT
NA,NA,TRBJ1-5,TRBV24-1,CATSEAYSNQPQHF,TGTGCCACCAGTGAAGCTTATAGCAATCAGCCCCAGCATTTT
few,NA,TRBJ1-4,TRBV28,CASSLGGVRDEKLFF,TGTGCCAGCAGTTTAGGCGGGGTGAGGGATGAAAAACTGTTTTTT